Listed below are T cell receptor beta chains from one sample, sequenced in a study of shared clonotypes between healthy human individuals. Measured with immunoSEQ multiplex PCR; TCRdb has only the in-frame clones, and not every one. This table holds millions of clones, 85% to 95% found once. Sequenced: naive CD8+ T cells sorted from blood. The receptors stem from a man aged 18 to 30 in good health. CDR3s include the opening cysteine and the closing phenylalanine or tryptophan. D genes are given only for firm matches. Expanded clones are given a class, and other clones once, few, many or no size at all.

13	TRBV9	.	TRBJ2-5	.	CASSYGGQETQYF	TGTGCCAGCAGCTACGGCGGTCAAGAGACCCAGTACTTC
18	TRBV7-9	.	TRBJ2-2	TRBD2	CASSSTLPSGGNTGELFF	TGTGCCAGCAGCTCGACCCTCCCTAGCGGGGGGAACACCGGGGAGCTGTTTTTT
14	TRBV10-3	.	TRBJ2-7	TRBD1	CAIRSDRASYEQYF	TGTGCCATCAGGAGCGACAGGGCCTCCTACGAGCAGTACTTC
11	TRBV20-1	.	TRBJ1-2	.	CSPEGPYGYTF	TGCAGTCCCGAGGGTCCCTATGGCTACACCTTC
14	TRBV5-1	.	TRBJ1-2	TRBD1	CASRQDRGRFGYTF	TGCGCCAGCAGACAGGACAGGGGAAGGTTTGGCTACACCTTC
14	TRBV29-1	.	TRBJ2-3	TRBD2	CSVDASGVTDTQYF	TGCAGCGTTGACGCTAGCGGGGTCACAGATACGCAGTATTTT
17	TRBV5-6	.	TRBJ1-1	.	CASSYDPGATIDTEAFF	TGTGCCAGCAGCTATGACCCGGGGGCTACTATCGACACTGAAGCTTTCTTT
14	TRBV11-2	.	TRBJ2-7	TRBD1	CASSLEQGNYEQYF	TGTGCCAGCAGCTTAGAACAGGGGAACTACGAGCAGTACTTC
14	TRBV6-5	.	TRBJ2-5	.	CASSYARYQETQYF	TGTGCCAGCAGTTACGCCCGTTACCAAGAGACCCAGTACTTC
14	TRBV5-8	.	TRBJ1-2	TRBD1	CASSLTGEYYGYTF	TGTGCCAGCAGCTTGACAGGGGAATACTATGGCTACACCTTC
14	TRBV21-1	.	TRBJ2-2	.	CASSKGVTTGELFF	TGTGCCAGCAGCAAAGGGGTGACGACCGGGGAGCTGTTTTTT
13	TRBV9	.	TRBJ1-6	.	CASSVMVGSPLHF	TGTGCCAGCAGCGTAATGGTAGGGTCACCCCTCCACTTT
12	TRBV6-1	.	TRBJ2-1	.	CASSDFIDEQFF	TGTGCCAGCAGTGATTTCATAGATGAGCAGTTCTTC
13	TRBV30	.	TRBJ2-7	.	CAWTIGLTYEQYF	TGTGCCTGGACTATAGGCTTAACCTACGAGCAGTACTTC
11	TRBV2	.	TRBJ2-1	.	CASTIGHEQFF	TGTGCCAGCACTATAGGTCATGAGCAGTTCTTC
15	TRBV4-2	once	TRBJ1-3	.	CASTLGAASGNTIYF	TGTGCCAGCACCTTAGGGGCAGCCTCTGGAAACACCATATATTTT
14	TRBV29-1	.	TRBJ2-3	TRBD2	CSVEGLAATDTQYF	TGCAGCGTCGAGGGACTAGCGGCTACAGATACGCAGTATTTT
14	TRBV29-1	.	TRBJ2-1	.	CSVVGGSSYNEQFF	TGCAGCGTTGTGGGCGGTAGCTCCTACAATGAGCAGTTCTTC
14	TRBV19	once	TRBJ1-6	TRBD1	CASSMDRGHSPLHF	TGTGCCAGTAGTATGGACAGGGGACATTCACCCCTCCACTTT
15	TRBV6-5	.	TRBJ2-3	.	CASSYSYASTDTQYF	TGTGCCAGCAGTTACTCATATGCTAGCACAGATACGCAGTATTTT
15	TRBV7-2	.	TRBJ2-7	.	CASSLVPDYSYEQYF	TGTGCCAGCAGCTTAGTCCCGGACTACTCCTACGAGCAGTACTTC
12	TRBV5-4	.	TRBJ1-6	.	CASSWGSEPLHF	TGTGCCAGCAGCTGGGGGTCGGAACCCCTCCACTTT
13	TRBV2	.	TRBJ1-2	.	CASSDPSNYGYTF	TGTGCCAGCAGTGATCCCAGTAACTATGGCTACACCTTC
15	TRBV13	.	TRBJ2-3	.	CASSFQGISADTQYF	TGTGCCAGCAGCTTCCAGGGCATCTCTGCCGATACGCAGTATTTT
12	TRBV7-2	.	TRBJ2-7	.	CASSMDGYEQYF	TGTGCCAGCAGCATGGACGGTTACGAGCAGTACTTC
14	TRBV5-6	.	TRBJ2-5	.	CASSLGGIEETQYF	TGTGCCAGCAGCTTGGGAGGGATAGAGGAGACCCAGTACTTC
17	TRBV7-9	.	TRBJ2-3	TRBD2	CASSLVPSGDLTDTQYF	TGTGCCAGCAGCTTAGTGCCTAGCGGGGACCTCACAGATACGCAGTATTTT
15	TRBV4-1	.	TRBJ1-3	.	CASSPTSVSGNTIYF	TGCGCCAGCAGCCCTACGTCAGTCTCTGGAAACACCATATATTTT
13	TRBV19	.	TRBJ2-7	.	CASSIGASYEQYF	TGTGCCAGTAGTATCGGCGCCTCCTACGAGCAGTACTTC
15	TRBV5-4	.	TRBJ1-1	.	CASTLRGGLNTEAFF	TGTGCCAGCACCCTACGTGGAGGGCTAAACACTGAAGCTTTCTTT
15	TRBV11-1	.	TRBJ1-1	.	CASSSLWPMNTEAFF	TGTGCCAGCAGCTCTCTCTGGCCCATGAACACTGAAGCTTTCTTT
13	TRBV10-3	once	TRBJ1-2	.	CAISAGTNYGYTF	TGTGCCATCAGTGCCGGAACTAACTATGGCTACACCTTC
12	TRBV18	.	TRBJ2-7	.	CASSSTGYEQYF	TGTGCCAGCTCAAGCACAGGGTACGAGCAGTACTTC
12	TRBV2	.	TRBJ1-5	.	CASNRGNQPQHF	TGTGCCAGCAACAGGGGCAATCAGCCCCAGCATTTT
15	TRBV9	.	TRBJ1-6	.	CASSVDQGYNSPLHF	TGTGCCAGCAGCGTAGATCAGGGGTATAATTCACCCCTCCACTTT
14	TRBV5-4	.	TRBJ2-7	.	CASSLGLGDYEQYF	TGTGCCAGCAGCTTGGGTTTAGGGGACTACGAGCAGTACTTC
17	TRBV11-3	.	TRBJ2-7	.	CASSPTFRRLSSYEQYF	TGTGCCAGCAGCCCCACTTTCCGGAGACTAAGCTCCTACGAGCAGTACTTC